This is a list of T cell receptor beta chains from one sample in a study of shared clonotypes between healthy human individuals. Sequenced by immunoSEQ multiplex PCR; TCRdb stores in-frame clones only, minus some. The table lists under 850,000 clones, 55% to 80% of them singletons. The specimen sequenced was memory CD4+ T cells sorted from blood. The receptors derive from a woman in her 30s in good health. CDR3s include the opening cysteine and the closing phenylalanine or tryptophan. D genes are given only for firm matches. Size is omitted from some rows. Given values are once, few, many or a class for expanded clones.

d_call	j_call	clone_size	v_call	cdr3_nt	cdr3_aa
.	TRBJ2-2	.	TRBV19	TGTGCCAGTAGTAATAGCCCGAACACCGGGGAGCTGTTTTTT	CASSNSPNTGELFF
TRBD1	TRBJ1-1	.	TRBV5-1	TGCGCCAGCAGCCCGACAGGGGTTGAAGCTTTCTTT	CASSPTGVEAFF
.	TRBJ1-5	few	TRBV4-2	TGTGCCAGCAGCCAAGGAGGGGATCAGCCCCAGCATTTT	CASSQGGDQPQHF
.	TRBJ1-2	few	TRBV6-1	TGTGCCAGCAGTGAAGCGGGGGGCGCTGGTGGCTACACCTTC	CASSEAGGAGGYTF
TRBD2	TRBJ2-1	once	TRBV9	TGTGCCAGCAGCGTAGATCATTGGACTAGCCCGGACAATGAGCAGTTCTTC	CASSVDHWTSPDNEQFF
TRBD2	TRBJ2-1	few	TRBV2	TGTGCCAGCAGTCCAATTACTAGCGGGAGTTCTCATGAGCAGTTCTTC	CASSPITSGSSHEQFF
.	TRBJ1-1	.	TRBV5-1	TGCGCCAGCAGCTCGGAACAGGCGAGGGGCACTGAAGCTTTCTTT	CASSSEQARGTEAFF
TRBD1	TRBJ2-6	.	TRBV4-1	TGCGCCAGCAGCCAACACGGACAGGGGGCTTATGGGGCCAACGTCCTGACTTTC	CASSQHGQGAYGANVLTF
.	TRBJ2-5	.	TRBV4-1	TGCGCCAGCAGCCAAGCTACTACCCCGGGCCCAGGGTACAAAGAGACCCAGTACTTC	CASSQATTPGPGYKETQYF
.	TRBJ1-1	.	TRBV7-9	TGTGCCAGCAGCTTACGCGGTGAAGCTTTCTTT	CASSLRGEAFF
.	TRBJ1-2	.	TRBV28	TGTGCCAGCAGGGAACAGGGATCGAGCTATGGCTACACCTTC	CASREQGSSYGYTF
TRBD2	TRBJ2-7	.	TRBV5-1	TGCGCCAGCAGCTTGGTGGCGGGAGAGGGCGAGCAGTACTTC	CASSLVAGEGEQYF
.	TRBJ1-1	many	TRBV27	TGTGCCAGCGGGGGCGTGAGGGGGACTGAAGCTTTCTTT	CASGGVRGTEAFF
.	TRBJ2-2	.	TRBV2	TGTGCCAGCACCGAGCAGTACACCGGGGAGCTGTTTTTT	CASTEQYTGELFF
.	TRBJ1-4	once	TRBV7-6	TGTGCCAGCACCCCGACAGAGACCTCAACTAATGAAAAACTGTTTTTT	CASTPTETSTNEKLFF
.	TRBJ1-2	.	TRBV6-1	TGTGCCAGCAGTGAATCCGGGACGGCGCCCTATGGCTACACCTTC	CASSESGTAPYGYTF
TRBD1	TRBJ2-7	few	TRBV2	TGTGCCAGCAGTGGGTCAGACAGGGGGCTGGACGAGCAGTACTTC	CASSGSDRGLDEQYF
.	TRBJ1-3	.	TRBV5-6	TGTGCCAGCAGCTTCGGACTAACCAACTCTGGAAACACCATATATTTT	CASSFGLTNSGNTIYF
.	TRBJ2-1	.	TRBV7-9	TGTGCCAGCAGCTTCTCCTACAATGAGCAGTTCTTC	CASSFSYNEQFF
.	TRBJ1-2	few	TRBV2	TGTGCCAGCAGTGAGGAGTATGGCTACACCTTC	CASSEEYGYTF
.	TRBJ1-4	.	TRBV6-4	TGTGCCAGCAGTAAGGAGGTCGCAACTAATGAAAAACTGTTTTTT	CASSKEVATNEKLFF
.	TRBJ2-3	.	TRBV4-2	TGTGCCAGCAGCTGGGGAGAACTAGCCCCGCAAGATACGCAGTATTTT	CASSWGELAPQDTQYF
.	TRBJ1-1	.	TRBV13	TGTGCCAGCACCTATTGGAAGTTCGGAGGGAACACTGAAGCTTTCTTT	CASTYWKFGGNTEAFF
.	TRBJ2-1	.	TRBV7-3	TGTGCCAGCAGCTTAATTGCGGGGTCCTACAATGAGCAGTTCTTC	CASSLIAGSYNEQFF
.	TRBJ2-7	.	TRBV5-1	TGCGCCAGCAGCTTGCAGGGTGGGGCAGGTAGATCCTACGAGCAGTACTTC	CASSLQGGAGRSYEQYF
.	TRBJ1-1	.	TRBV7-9	TGTGCCAGCAGCAAAGACGGGAACACTGAAGCTTTCTTT	CASSKDGNTEAFF
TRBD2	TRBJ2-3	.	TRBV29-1	TGCAGCGTCGGACTAGCGGGAGGGCCTATCGCAGATACGCAGTATTTT	CSVGLAGGPIADTQYF
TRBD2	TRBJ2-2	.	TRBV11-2	TGTGCCAGCAGCTTCGGACTAGCAAACACCGGGGAGCTGTTTTTT	CASSFGLANTGELFF
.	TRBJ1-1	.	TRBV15	TGTGCCACCAGCAGAGGGGCAGGAACATACACTGAAGCTTTCTTT	CATSRGAGTYTEAFF
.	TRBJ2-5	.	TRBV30	TGTGCCTGGAGTGTACCCCCCCTCCCGACAGGGAGGCAGACCCAGTACTTC	CAWSVPPLPTGRQTQYF
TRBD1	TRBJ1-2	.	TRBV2	TGTGCCAGCAGTGAACAGGGGGCGCCTTCTGGCTACACCTTC	CASSEQGAPSGYTF
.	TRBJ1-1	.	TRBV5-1	TGCGCCAGCAGCCGGACGGGGGGGCTCGGTGAAGCTTTCTTT	CASSRTGGLGEAFF
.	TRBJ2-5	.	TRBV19	TGTGCCAGTAAAGAACAGGCGTACCAAGAGACCCAGTACTTC	CASKEQAYQETQYF
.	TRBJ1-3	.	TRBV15	TGTGCCACCAGCAGAGATCCAGGAAACACCATATATTTT	CATSRDPGNTIYF
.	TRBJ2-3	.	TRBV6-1	TGTGCCAGCAGTTTTGACAGAGGTACGCAGTATTTT	CASSFDRGTQYF
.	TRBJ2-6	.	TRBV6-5	TGTGCCAGCAGCCAAACAGGAACTGGGGCCAACGTCCTGACTTTC	CASSQTGTGANVLTF
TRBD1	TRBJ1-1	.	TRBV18	TGTGCCAGCTCACACGACAGGGATGGCACTGAAGCTTTCTTT	CASSHDRDGTEAFF
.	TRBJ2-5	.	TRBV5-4	TGTGCCAGCAGCCGGGTTACCGGGGGAGAGACCCAGTACTTC	CASSRVTGGETQYF
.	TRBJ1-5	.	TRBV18	TGTGCCAGCTCACCATCCCAGGGGAGCAATCAGCCCCAGCATTTT	CASSPSQGSNQPQHF
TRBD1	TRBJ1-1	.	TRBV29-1	TGCAGCGTCACAGGGGTGGCGAACACTGAAGCTTTCTTT	CSVTGVANTEAFF
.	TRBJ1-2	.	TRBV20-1	TGCAGTGCAGGAACCCCCGGAGGCTACACCTTC	CSAGTPGGYTF
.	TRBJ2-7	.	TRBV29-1	TGCAGCGCCCTCTTAATCCCCGGCGAGCAGTACTTC	CSALLIPGEQYF
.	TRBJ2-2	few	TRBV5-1	TGCGCCAGCAGCTTGTCGGCAGGGCCGAACACCGGGGAGCTGTTTTTT	CASSLSAGPNTGELFF
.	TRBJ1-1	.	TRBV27	TGTGCCAGCAGTTTAGTGGGGGCCACTGAAGCTTTCTTT	CASSLVGATEAFF
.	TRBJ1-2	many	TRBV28	TGTGCCAGCAGTACAATCAGGGATGGCTACACCTTC	CASSTIRDGYTF
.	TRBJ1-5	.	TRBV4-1	TGCGCCAGCAGCCAAGATATAGGGGTCGGGCAGCCCCAGCATTTT	CASSQDIGVGQPQHF
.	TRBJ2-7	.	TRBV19	TGTGCCAGTAGCTCGGGGACGGCATCCTACGAGCAGTACTTC	CASSSGTASYEQYF
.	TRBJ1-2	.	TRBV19	TGTGCCAGTAGTTCCTCATCGTATGGCTACACCTTC	CASSSSSYGYTF
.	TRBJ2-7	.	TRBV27	TGTGCCAGCAGTTTATCGAAGGATACCTACGAGCAGTACTTC	CASSLSKDTYEQYF
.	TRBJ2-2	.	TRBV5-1	TGCGCCAGCAGCCCTCAGGGAACAAACACCGGGGAGCTGTTTTTT	CASSPQGTNTGELFF
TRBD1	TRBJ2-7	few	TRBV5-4	TGTGCCACCGGGGGACAGGAGAGCTACGAGCAGTACTTC	CATGGQESYEQYF
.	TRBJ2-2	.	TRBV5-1	TGCGCCAGCAGCCCCCAGGATTCCGGGGAGCTGTTTTTT	CASSPQDSGELFF